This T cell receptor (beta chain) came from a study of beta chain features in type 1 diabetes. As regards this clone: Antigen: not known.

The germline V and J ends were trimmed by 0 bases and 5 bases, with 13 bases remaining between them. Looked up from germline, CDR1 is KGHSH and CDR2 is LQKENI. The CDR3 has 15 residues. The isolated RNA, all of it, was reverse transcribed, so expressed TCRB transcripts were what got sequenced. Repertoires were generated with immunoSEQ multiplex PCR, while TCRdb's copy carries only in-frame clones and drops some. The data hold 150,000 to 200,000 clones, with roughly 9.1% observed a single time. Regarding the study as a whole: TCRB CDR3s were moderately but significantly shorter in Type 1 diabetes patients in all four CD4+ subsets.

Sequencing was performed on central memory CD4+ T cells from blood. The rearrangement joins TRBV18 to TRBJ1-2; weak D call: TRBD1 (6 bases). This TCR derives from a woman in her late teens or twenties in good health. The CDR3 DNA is TGTGCCAGCTCACCACCCGGAGGACAGCGGTATGGCTACACCTTC. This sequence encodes CASSPPGGQRYGYTF.